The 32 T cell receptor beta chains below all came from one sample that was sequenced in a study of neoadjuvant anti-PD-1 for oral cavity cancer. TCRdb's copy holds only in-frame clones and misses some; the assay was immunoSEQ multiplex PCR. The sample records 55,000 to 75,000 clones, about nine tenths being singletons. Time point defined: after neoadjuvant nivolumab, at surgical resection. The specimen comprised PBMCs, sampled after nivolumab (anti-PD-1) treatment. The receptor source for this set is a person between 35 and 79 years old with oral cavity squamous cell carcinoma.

This CDR3 is CASSPRRHSINSPLHF. The DNA of the CDR3 is TGCGCCAGCAGCCCCAGGCGCCATAGTATTAATTCACCCCTCCACTTT. The chain carries TRBV5-1 and TRBJ1-6; D is unresolved. V gave up 4 bases and J gave up 6 bases, with 17 bases separating them. This CDR3 contains 16 residues. Germline lookup yields CDR1 SGHRS and CDR2 YFSETQ.

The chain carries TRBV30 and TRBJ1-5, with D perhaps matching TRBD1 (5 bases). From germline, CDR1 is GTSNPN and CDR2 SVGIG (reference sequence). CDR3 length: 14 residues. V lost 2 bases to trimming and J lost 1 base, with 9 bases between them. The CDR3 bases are TGTGCCTGGAGTACGGGACGGAGCAATCAGCCCCAGCATTTT. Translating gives CAWSTGRSNQPQHF.

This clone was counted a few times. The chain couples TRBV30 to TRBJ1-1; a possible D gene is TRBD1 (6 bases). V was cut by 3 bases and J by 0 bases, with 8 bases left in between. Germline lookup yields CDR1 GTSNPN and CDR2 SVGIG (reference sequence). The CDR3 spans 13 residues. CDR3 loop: CAWSRGMNTEAFF. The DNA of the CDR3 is TGTGCCTGGAGCAGGGGCATGAACACTGAAGCTTTCTTT. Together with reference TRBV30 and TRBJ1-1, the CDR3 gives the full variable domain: SQTIHQWPATLVQPVGSPLSLECTVEGTSNPNLYWYRQAAGRGLQLLFYSVGIGQISSEVPQNLSASRPQDRQFILSSKKLLLSDSGFYLCAWSRGMNTEAFFGQGTRLTVV.

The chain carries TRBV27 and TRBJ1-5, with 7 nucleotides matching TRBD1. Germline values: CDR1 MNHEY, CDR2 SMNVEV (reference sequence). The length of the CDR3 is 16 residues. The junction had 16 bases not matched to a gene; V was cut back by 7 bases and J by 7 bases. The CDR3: CASIPTGAALAQPQHF. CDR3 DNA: TGTGCCAGCATCCCAACAGGGGCTGCGTTGGCACAGCCCCAGCATTTT.

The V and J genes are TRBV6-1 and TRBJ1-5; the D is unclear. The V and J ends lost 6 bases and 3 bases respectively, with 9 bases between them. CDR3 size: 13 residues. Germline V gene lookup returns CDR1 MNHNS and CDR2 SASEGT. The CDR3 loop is CASRVVLNQPQHF. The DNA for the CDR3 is TGTGCCAGCAGGGTGGTCCTCAATCAGCCCCAGCATTTT.

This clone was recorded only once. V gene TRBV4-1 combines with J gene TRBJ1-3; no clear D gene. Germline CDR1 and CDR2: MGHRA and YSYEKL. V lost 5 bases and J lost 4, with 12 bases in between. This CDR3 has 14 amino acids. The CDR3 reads CASSALSRGNTIYF. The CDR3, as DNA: TGCGCCAGCAGCGCCCTGTCGAGGGGAAACACCATATATTTT.

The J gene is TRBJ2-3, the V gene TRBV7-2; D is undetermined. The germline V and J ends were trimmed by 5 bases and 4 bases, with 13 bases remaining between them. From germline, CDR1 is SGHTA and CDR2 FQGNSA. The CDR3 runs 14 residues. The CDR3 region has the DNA TGTGCCAGCAGCCTAAGTGGGTCGGCAGATACGCAGTATTTT. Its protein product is CASSLSGSADTQYF.

The CDR3 loop is CASMFGGGETQYF. The CDR3 DNA is TGCGCCAGCATGTTCGGGGGCGGGGAGACCCAGTACTTC. The rearrangement links TRBV10-2 to TRBJ2-5; the D call may be TRBD1 or TRBD2 (6 bases each). This CDR3 contains 13 residues. Germline V gives CDR1 WSHSY, CDR2 SAAADI. The V end was cut by 7 bases, the J end by 5 bases, with 14 bases between.

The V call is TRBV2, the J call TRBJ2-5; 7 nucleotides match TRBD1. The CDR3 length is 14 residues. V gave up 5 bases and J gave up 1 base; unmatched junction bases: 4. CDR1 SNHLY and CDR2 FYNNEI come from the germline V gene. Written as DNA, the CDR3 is TGTGCCAGCAGTCGCACAGGGGTCCAAGAGACCCAGTACTTC. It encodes CASSRTGVQETQYF. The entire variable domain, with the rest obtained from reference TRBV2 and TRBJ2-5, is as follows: EPEVTQTPSHQVTQMGQEVILRCVPISNHLYFYWYRQILGQKVEFLVSFYNNEISEKSEIFDDQFSVERPDGSNFTLKIRSTKLEDSAMYFCASSRTGVQETQYFGPGTRLLVL.

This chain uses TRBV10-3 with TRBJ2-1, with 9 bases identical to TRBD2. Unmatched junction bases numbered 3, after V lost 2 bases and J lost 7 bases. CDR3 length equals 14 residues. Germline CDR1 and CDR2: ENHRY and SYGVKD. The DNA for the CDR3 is TGTGCCATCAGTGAGCTAGCGGGGAGGAATGAGCAGTTCTTC. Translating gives CAISELAGRNEQFF.

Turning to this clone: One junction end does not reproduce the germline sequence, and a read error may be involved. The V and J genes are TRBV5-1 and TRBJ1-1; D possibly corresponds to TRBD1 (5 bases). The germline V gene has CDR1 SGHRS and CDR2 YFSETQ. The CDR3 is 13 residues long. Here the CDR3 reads CASSLGQNAEAFF. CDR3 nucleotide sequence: TGCGCCAGCAGCTTGGGACAGAACGCTGAAGCTTTCTTT.

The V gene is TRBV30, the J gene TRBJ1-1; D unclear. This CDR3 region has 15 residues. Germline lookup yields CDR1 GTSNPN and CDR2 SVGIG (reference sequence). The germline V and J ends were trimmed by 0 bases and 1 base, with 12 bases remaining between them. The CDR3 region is CAWSVQSGWNTEAFF. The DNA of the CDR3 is TGTGCCTGGAGTGTACAATCGGGGTGGAACACTGAAGCTTTCTTT.

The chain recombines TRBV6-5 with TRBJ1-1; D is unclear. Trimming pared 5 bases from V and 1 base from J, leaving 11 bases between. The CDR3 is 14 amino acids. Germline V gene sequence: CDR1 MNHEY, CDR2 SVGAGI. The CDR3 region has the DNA TGTGCCAGCAGTCTACAGCAATGGAACACTGAAGCTTTCTTT. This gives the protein CASSLQQWNTEAFF.

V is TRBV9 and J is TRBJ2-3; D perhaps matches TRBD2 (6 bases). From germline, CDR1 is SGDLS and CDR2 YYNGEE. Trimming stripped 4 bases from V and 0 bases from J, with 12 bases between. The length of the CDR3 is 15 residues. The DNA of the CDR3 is TGTGCCAGCAGCCCCATGGGACTCAGCACAGATACGCAGTATTTT. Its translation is CASSPMGLSTDTQYF.

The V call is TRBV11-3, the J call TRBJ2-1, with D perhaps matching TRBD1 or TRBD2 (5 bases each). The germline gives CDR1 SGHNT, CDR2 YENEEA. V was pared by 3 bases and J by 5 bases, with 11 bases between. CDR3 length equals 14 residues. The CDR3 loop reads CASSFGGTHNEQFF. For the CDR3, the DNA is TGTGCCAGCAGCTTTGGGGGAACACACAATGAGCAGTTCTTC.

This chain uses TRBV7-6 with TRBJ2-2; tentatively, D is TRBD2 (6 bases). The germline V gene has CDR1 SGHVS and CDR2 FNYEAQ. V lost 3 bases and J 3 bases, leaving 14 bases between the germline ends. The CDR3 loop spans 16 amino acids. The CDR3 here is CASSLGMRDYTGELFF. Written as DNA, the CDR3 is TGTGCCAGCAGCTTGGGGATGCGGGACTACACCGGGGAGCTGTTTTTT.

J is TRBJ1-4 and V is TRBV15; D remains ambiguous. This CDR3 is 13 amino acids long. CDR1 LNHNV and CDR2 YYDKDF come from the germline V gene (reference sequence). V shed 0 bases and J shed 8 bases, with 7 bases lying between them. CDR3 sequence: CATSRDHREKLFF. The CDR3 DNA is TGTGCCACCAGCAGAGACCATAGGGAAAAACTGTTTTTT.

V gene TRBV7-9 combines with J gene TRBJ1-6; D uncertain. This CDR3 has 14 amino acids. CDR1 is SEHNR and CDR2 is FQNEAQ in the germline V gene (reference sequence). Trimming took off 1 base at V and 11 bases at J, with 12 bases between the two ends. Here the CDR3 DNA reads TGTGCCAGCAGCTTAGAATGGAGGTGGGCACCCCTCCACTTT. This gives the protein CASSLEWRWAPLHF.

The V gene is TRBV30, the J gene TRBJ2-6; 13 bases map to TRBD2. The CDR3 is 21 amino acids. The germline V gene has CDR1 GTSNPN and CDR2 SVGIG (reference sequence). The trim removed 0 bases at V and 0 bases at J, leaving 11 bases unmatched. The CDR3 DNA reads TGTGCCTGGAGTGTAGTACGGTTACTAGCGGGAGGGACCTCTGGGGCCAACGTCCTGACTTTC. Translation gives CAWSVVRLLAGGTSGANVLTF.

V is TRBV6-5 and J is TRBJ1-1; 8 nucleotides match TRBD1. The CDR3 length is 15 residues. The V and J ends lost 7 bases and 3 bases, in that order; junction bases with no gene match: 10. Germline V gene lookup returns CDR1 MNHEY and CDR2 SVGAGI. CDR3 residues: CASKSEDRAYTEAFF. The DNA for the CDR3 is TGTGCCAGCAAATCGGAGGACAGGGCTTACACTGAAGCTTTCTTT.

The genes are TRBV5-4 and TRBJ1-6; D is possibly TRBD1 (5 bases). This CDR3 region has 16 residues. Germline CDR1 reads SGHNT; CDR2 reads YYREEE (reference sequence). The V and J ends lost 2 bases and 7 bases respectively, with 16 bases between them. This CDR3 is CASSFHDWWDNSPLHF. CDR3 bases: TGTGCCAGCAGCTTCCATGATTGGTGGGACAATTCACCCCTCCACTTT.

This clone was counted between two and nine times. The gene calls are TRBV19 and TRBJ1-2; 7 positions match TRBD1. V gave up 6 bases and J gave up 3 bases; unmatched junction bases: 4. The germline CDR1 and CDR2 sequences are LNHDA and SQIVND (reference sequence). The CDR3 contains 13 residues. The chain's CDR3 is CASSIGTDYGYTF. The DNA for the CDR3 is TGTGCCAGTAGCATCGGGACAGACTATGGCTACACCTTC. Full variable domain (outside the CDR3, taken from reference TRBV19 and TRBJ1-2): DGGITQSPKYLFRKEGQNVTLSCEQNLNHDAMYWYRQDPGQGLRLIYYSQIVNDFQKGDIAEGYSVSREKKESFPLTVTSAQKNPTAFYLCASSIGTDYGYTFGSGTRLTVV.

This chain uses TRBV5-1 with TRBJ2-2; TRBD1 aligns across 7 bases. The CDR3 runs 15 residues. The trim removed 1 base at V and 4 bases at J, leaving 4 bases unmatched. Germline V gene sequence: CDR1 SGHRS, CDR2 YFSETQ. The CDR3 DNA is TGCGCCAGCAGCTTGTCCCGGGACAGCACCGGGGAGCTGTTTTTT. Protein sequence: CASSLSRDSTGELFF.

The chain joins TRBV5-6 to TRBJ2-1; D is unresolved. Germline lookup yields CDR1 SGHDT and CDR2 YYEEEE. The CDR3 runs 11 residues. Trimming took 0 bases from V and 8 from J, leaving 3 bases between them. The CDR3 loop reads CASSLGYEQFF. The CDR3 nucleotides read TGTGCCAGCAGCTTGGGTTATGAGCAGTTCTTC.

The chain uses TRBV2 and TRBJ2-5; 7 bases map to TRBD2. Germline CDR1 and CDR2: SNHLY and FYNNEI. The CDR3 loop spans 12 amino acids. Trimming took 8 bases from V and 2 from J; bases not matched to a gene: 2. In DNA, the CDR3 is TGTGCCAGCCAGCGGGGACAAGAGACCCAGTACTTC. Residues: CASQRGQETQYF.

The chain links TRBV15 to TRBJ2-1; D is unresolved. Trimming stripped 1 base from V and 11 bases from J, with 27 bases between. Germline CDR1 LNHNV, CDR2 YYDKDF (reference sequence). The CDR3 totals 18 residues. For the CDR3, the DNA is TGTGCCACCAGCAGAGCTTTATCGATGAGACACACTACTATAAAGCAGTTCTTC. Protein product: CATSRALSMRHTTIKQFF.

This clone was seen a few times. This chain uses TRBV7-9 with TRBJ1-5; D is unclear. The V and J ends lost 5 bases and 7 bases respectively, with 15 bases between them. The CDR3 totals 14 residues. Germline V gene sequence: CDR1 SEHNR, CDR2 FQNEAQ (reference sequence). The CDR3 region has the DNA TGTGCCAGCAGCATAGTGGGGAGTGACCAGCCCCAGCATTTT. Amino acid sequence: CASSIVGSDQPQHF.

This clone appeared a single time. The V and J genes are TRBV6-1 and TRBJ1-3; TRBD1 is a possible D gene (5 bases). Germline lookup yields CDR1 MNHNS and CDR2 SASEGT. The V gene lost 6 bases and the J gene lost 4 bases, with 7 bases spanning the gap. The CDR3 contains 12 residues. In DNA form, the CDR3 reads TGTGCCAGCAGGACAGACGGAAACACCATATATTTT. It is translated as CASRTDGNTIYF.

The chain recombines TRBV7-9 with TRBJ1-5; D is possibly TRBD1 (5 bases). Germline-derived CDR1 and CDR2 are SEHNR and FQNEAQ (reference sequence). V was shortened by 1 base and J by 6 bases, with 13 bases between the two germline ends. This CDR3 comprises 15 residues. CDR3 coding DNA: TGTGCCAGCAGCTTAGACTTAGGGGCCAGTCAGCCCCAGCATTTT. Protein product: CASSLDLGASQPQHF.

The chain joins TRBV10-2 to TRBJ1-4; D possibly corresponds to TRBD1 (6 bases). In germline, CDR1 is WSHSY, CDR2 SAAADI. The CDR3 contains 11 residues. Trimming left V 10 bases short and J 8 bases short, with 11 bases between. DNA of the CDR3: TGCGCCACCCGACAGGCGGAAAAACTGTTTTTT. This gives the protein CATRQAEKLFF.

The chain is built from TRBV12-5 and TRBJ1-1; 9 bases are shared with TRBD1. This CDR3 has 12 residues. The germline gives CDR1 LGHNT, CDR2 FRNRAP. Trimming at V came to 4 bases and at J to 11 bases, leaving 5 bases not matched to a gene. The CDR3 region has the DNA TGTGCTAGTGGTTACGGGACAGGGTTGGCTTTCTTT. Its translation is CASGYGTGLAFF.

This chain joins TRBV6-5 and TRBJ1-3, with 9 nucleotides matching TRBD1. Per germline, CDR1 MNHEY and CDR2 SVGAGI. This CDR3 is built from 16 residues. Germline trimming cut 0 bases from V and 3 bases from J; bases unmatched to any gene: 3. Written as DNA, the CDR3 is TGTGCCAGCAGTTACTCGGCGGACAGGGGTGGAAACACCATATATTTT. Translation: CASSYSADRGGNTIYF.